This TCR beta chain is from a study of blood T cells in healthy people across ages. Trimming shortened V by 0 bases and J by 7 bases, and 6 bases separated the two germline ends. CDR1 is DFQATT, CDR2 SNEGSKA, per germline (reference sequence). The CDR3 runs to 11 residues. The authors ran a second PCR of roughly 6 to 12 cycles using a sample-barcoded 5' primer and a J-beta primer mix. From the 5' RACE reads, TCRdb called clonotypes with MiXCR, one entry per CDR3 protein. The table lists fewer than 2,000,000 distinct CDR3 sequences, roughly 43% of them singletons. The receptor was isolated from a human donor in good health. The sequenced sample consisted of blood. This rearrangement joins TRBV20-1 to TRBJ1-1; D is unclear. The CDR3 sequence: CSARDLNEAFF. CDR3 bases: TGCAGTGCTAGAGATCTTAATGAAGCTTTCTTT.